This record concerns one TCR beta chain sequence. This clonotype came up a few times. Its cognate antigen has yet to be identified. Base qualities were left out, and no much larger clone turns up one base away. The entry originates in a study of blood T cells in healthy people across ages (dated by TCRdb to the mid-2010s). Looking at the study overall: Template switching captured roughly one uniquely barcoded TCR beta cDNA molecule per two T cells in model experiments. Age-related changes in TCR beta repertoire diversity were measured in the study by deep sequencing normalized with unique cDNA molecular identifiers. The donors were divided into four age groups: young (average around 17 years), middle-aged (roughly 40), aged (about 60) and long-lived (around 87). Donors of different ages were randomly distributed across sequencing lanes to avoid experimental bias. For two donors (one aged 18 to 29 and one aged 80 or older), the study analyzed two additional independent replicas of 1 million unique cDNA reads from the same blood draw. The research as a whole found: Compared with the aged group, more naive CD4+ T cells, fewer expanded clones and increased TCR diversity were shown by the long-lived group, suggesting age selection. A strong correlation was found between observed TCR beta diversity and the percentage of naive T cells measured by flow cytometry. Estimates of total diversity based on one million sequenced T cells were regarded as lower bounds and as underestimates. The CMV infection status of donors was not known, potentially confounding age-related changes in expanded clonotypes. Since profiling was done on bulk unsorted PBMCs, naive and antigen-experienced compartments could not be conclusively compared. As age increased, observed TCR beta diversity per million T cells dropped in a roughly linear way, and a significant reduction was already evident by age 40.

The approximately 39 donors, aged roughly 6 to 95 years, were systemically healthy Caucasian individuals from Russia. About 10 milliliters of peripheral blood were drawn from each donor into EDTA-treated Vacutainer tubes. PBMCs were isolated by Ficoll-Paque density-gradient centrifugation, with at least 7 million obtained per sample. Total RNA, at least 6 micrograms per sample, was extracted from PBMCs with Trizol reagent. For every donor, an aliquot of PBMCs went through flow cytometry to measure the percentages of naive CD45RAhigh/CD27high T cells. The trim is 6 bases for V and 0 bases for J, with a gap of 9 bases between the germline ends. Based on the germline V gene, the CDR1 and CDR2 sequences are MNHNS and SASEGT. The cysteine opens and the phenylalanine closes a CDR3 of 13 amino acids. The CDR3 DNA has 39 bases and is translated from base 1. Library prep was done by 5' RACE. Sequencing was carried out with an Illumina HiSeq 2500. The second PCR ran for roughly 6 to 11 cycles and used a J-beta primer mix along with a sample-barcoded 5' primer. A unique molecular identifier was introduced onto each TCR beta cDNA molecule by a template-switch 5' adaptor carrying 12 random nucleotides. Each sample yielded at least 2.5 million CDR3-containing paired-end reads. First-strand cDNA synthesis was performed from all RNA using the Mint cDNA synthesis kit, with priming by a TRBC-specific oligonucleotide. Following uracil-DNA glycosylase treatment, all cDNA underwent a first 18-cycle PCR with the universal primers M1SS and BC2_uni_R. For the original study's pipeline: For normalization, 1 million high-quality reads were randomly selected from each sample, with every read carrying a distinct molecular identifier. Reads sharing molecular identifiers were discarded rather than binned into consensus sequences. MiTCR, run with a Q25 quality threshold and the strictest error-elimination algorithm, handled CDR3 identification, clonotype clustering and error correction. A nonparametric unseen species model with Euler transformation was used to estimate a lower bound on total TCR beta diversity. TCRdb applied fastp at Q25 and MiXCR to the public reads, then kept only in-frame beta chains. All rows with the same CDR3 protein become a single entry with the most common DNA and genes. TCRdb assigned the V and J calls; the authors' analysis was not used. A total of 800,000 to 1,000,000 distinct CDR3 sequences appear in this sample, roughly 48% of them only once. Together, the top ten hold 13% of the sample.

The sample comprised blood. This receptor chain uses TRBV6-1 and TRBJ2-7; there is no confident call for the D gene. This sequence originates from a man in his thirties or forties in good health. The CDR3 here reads CASRLQSSYEQYF. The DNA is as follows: TGTGCCAGCAGGTTACAGAGCTCCTACGAGCAGTACTTC.